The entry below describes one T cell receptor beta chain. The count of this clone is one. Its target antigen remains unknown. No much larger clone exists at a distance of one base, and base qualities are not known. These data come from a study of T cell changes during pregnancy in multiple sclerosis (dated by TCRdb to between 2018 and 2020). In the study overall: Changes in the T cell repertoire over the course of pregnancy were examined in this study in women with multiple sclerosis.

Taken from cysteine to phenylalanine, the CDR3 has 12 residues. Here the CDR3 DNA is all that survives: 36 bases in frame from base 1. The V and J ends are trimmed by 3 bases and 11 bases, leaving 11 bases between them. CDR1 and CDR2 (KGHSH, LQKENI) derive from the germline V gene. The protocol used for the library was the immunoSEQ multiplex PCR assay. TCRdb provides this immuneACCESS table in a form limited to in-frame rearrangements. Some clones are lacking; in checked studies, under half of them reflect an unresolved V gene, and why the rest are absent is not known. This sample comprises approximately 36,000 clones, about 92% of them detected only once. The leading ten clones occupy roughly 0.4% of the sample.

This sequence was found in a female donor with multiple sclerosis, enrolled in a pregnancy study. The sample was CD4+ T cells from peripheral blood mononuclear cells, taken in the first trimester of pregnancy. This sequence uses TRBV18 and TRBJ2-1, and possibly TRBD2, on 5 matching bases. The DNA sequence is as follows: TGTGCCAGCTCACCTCGGGGTAGACAGCAGTTCTTC. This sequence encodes CASSPRGRQQFF. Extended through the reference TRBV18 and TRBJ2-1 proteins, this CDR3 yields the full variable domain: NAGVMQNPRHLVRRRGQEARLRCSPMKGHSHVYWYRQLPEEGLKFMVYLQKENIIDESGMPKERFSAEFPKEGPSILRIQQVVRGDSAAYFCASSPRGRQQFFGPGTRLTVL.